The 23 T cell receptor beta chains in this list originate from one sample, sequenced in a study of T cell changes during pregnancy in multiple sclerosis. TCRdb's table, derived via immunoSEQ multiplex PCR, lists solely in-frame clones and lacks some. The sample contains 85,000 to 120,000 clones, less than 95% of which appear only once. This sample comprised peripheral blood, obtained before pregnancy. The receptors derive from a female donor with multiple sclerosis, enrolled in a pregnancy study.

The J gene is TRBJ1-1, the V gene TRBV9; perhaps TRBD1 as D (6 bases). The CDR3 sequence is 15 residues long. V lost 0 bases and J 6 bases, leaving 15 bases between the germline ends. The germline CDR1 and CDR2 sequences are SGDLS and YYNGEE. DNA of the CDR3: TGTGCCAGCAGCGTAGAGCCCAGGGGATCCGCTGAAGCTTTCTTT. It is translated as CASSVEPRGSAEAFF. Based on the CDR3 plus reference TRBV9 and TRBJ1-1, the full variable domain is DSGVTQTPKHLITATGQRVTLRCSPRSGDLSVYWYQQSLDQGLQFLIQYYNGEERAKGNILERFSAQQFPDLHSELNLSSLELGDSALYFCASSVEPRGSAEAFFGQGTRLTVV.

The rearrangement links TRBV10-2 to TRBJ1-1; 8 nucleotides line up with TRBD1. Per germline, CDR1 WSHSY and CDR2 SAAADI. Losses at the gene ends were 7 bases for V and 5 bases for J; bases not matched to a gene: 6. This CDR3 is 13 amino acids long. CDR3 bases: TGCGCCAGCACTAGACAGGGGCCGACTGAAGCTTTCTTT. Residues: CASTRQGPTEAFF.

The J gene is TRBJ1-1, the V gene TRBV2; D remains unclear. Looked up from germline, CDR1 is SNHLY and CDR2 is FYNNEI. V gave up 1 base and J gave up 6 bases, with 3 bases separating them. The CDR3 runs to 11 residues. CDR3 in DNA: TGTGCCAGCAGTGAAGTCTCTGAAGCTTTCTTT. This codes for CASSEVSEAFF.

Comments on this clone: This same CDR3 is encoded by further DNA sequences in the sample. The CDR3 loop reads CASSPTGNTEAFF. The CDR3 region has the DNA TGTGCCAGCTCACCTACAGGGAACACTGAAGCTTTCTTT. V gene TRBV18 combines with J gene TRBJ1-1; possible D gene TRBD1, 5 bases. Germline values: CDR1 KGHSH, CDR2 LQKENI. CDR3 length: 13 amino acids. V was cut by 3 bases and J by 1 base, with 6 bases left in between.

The J gene is TRBJ2-1, the V gene TRBV2, with D perhaps matching TRBD1 (5 bases). The germline V gene encodes CDR1 SNHLY and CDR2 FYNNEI. This CDR3 has 12 amino acids. V was pared by 5 bases and J by 10 bases, with 12 bases between. In DNA form, the CDR3 reads TGTGCCAGCAGTAGCTGGACACTAGAGCAGTTCTTC. As protein: CASSSWTLEQFF.

This rearrangement joins TRBV29-1 to TRBJ2-1; no reliable D call. The CDR3 is 14 residues long. Per germline, CDR1 SQVTM and CDR2 ANQGSEA. Trimming pared 1 base from V and 4 bases from J, leaving 11 bases between. The CDR3 coding sequence is TGCAGCGTTGAAGCACAGCAGGAATACAATGAGCAGTTCTTC. Translation gives CSVEAQQEYNEQFF.

This rearrangement joins TRBV7-3 to TRBJ2-7; maybe TRBD2 (5 bases). In germline, CDR1 is SGHTA, CDR2 FQGTGA. Trimming removed 2 bases from V and 0 bases from J, with 11 bases in between. The CDR3 is made up of 15 amino acids. The CDR3 nucleotides are TGTGCCAGCAGCTTAGTGGGAGACTCCTCCTACGAGCAGTACTTC. Translation: CASSLVGDSSYEQYF.

V gene TRBV7-2 combines with J gene TRBJ2-7; 7 nucleotides agree with TRBD1. The junction had 11 bases not matched to a gene; V was cut back by 10 bases and J by 2 bases. This CDR3 has 14 residues. CDR1 is SGHTA and CDR2 is FQGNSA in the germline V gene. CDR3: CATRQGPTAYEQYF. The CDR3 DNA sequence: TGTGCCACCAGACAGGGTCCGACCGCCTACGAGCAGTACTTC.

The V and J genes are TRBV19 and TRBJ1-2; 8 bases are shared with TRBD1. Germline values: CDR1 LNHDA, CDR2 SQIVND (reference sequence). This CDR3 region has 14 residues. V lost 3 bases and J lost 8; bases outside the gene matches: 8. The CDR3 nucleotides are TGTGCCAGTAGTATGGGGACAGGTCCTAGGGGCTACACCTTC. It translates to CASSMGTGPRGYTF.

The rearrangement links TRBV2 to TRBJ2-2; no firm D call. The CDR3 sequence is 14 residues long. Germline V gene lookup returns CDR1 SNHLY and CDR2 FYNNEI. V gave up 8 bases and J gave up 4 bases, with 14 bases separating them. The CDR3 nucleotides are TGTGCCAGCCGGATCGAAACGGGCACCGGGGAGCTGTTTTTT. Amino acids: CASRIETGTGELFF. Combining the CDR3 with reference TRBV2 and TRBJ2-2 gives the whole variable domain EPEVTQTPSHQVTQMGQEVILRCVPISNHLYFYWYRQILGQKVEFLVSFYNNEISEKSEIFDDQFSVERPDGSNFTLKIRSTKLEDSAMYFCASRIETGTGELFFGEGSRLTVL.

The genes are TRBV15 and TRBJ2-2; 9 bases line up with TRBD1. V gave up 1 base and J gave up 3 bases; unmatched junction bases: 0. CDR3 length: 15 residues. Germline assignment: CDR1 LNHNV and CDR2 YYDKDF (reference sequence). CDR3 nucleotide sequence: TGTGCCACCAGCAGAGGGACAGGGGACACCGGGGAGCTGTTTTTT. Protein sequence: CATSRGTGDTGELFF.

This clone showed up just a few times. The J gene is TRBJ2-7, the V gene TRBV5-6, with D perhaps TRBD2 (6 bases). The CDR3 spans 13 residues. Germline assignment: CDR1 SGHDT and CDR2 YYEEEE. V lost 4 bases and J 6 bases, leaving 14 bases between the germline ends. DNA for the CDR3: TGTGCCAGCAGCCCTGGGGGGATTCCCGAGCAGTACTTC. Translating it yields CASSPGGIPEQYF.

The chain recombines TRBV5-1 with TRBJ2-3, with 11 bases identical to TRBD2. V gave up 4 bases and J gave up 6 bases; unmatched junction bases: 4. Germline lookup yields CDR1 SGHRS and CDR2 YFSETQ. This CDR3 is 14 amino acids long. In nucleotides, the CDR3 is TGCGCCAGCAGCGTCGGACTAGCGGGCGATACGCAGTATTTT. This codes for CASSVGLAGDTQYF.

Comments on this clone: Other nucleotide sequences in the sample specify the same CDR3. Here the CDR3 DNA reads TGTGCCAGCAGCGTAGCCACAGGGGGCTACGAGCAGTACTTC. Amino acids: CASSVATGGYEQYF. The chain recombines TRBV9 with TRBJ2-7, with 8 bases matching TRBD1. The CDR3 consists of 14 residues. V shed 0 bases, J shed 3 bases, and the junction held 2 bases outside the gene matches. CDR1 SGDLS and CDR2 YYNGEE come from the germline V gene.

The chain couples TRBV18 to TRBJ2-6; tentatively, D is TRBD1 (5 bases). The CDR3 runs 18 residues. Germline CDR1 is KGHSH and CDR2 is LQKENI. Trimming cost V 6 bases and J 0 bases, with 18 bases left between them. The CDR3 bases are TGTGCCAGCTCCCCGCTCGAGACAGCCTTCTCTGGGGCCAACGTCCTGACTTTC. It encodes CASSPLETAFSGANVLTF.

V gene TRBV5-1 combines with J gene TRBJ2-3; TRBD2 agrees at 10 bases. The J segment lost 4 bases and the V segment lost 0 bases, leaving 2 bases of the junction unmatched. Germline values: CDR1 SGHRS, CDR2 YFSETQ. This CDR3 contains 15 residues. The CDR3 bases are TGCGCCAGCAGCTTGGTGCTAGCGGGGGCAGATACGCAGTATTTT. It is translated as CASSLVLAGADTQYF.

The rearrangement links TRBV2 to TRBJ2-7; tentatively, D is TRBD2 (7 bases). Trimming pared 6 bases from V and 4 bases from J, leaving 16 bases between. The CDR3 totals 14 residues. The germline V gene encodes CDR1 SNHLY and CDR2 FYNNEI. In DNA, the CDR3 is TGTGCCAGCAGGGGGAGGGGGAACTCGTACGAGCAGTACTTC. It encodes CASRGRGNSYEQYF.

This chain joins TRBV27 and TRBJ2-1, with TRBD2 matching 9 bases. The V gene end was trimmed by 8 bases and the J gene end by 0 bases; junction bases not matched to a gene: 8. This CDR3 is 16 amino acids long. CDR1 is MNHEY, CDR2 SMNVEV, per germline (reference sequence). This chain's CDR3 is CASLRLADSSYNEQFF. CDR3 DNA sequence: TGTGCCAGCCTTAGACTAGCGGACAGCTCCTACAATGAGCAGTTCTTC.

The rearrangement links TRBV6-4 to TRBJ1-6; 10 nucleotides agree with TRBD1. The CDR3 extends over 14 amino acids. Germline values: CDR1 MRHNA, CDR2 SNTAGT. The ends lost 5 bases at V and 9 bases at J; junction bases unmatched: 4. The CDR3 nucleotides read TGTGCCAGCAGTAGGGACAGGGGATCTTCACCCCTCCACTTT. Protein: CASSRDRGSSPLHF.

DNA of the CDR3: TGTGCCAGCAGTCAAAACATTGGTCAGCCCCAGCATTTT. This translates into CASSQNIGQPQHF. The rearrangement links TRBV9 to TRBJ1-5, with D uncertain. The CDR3 runs to 13 residues. Trimming shortened V by 5 bases and J by 6 bases, and 12 bases separated the two germline ends. Germline V CDR1 and CDR2: SGDLS, YYNGEE.

The chain employs TRBV28 and TRBJ1-4; 8 nucleotides line up with TRBD1. This CDR3 contains 18 residues. V shed 2 bases and J 4 bases; nucleotides not matched to a gene: 12. Germline-derived CDR1 and CDR2 are MDHEN and SYDVKM. CDR3 DNA sequence: TGTGCCAGCAGTTTAACCAGGGGGCGGATCCGAAGTAATGAAAAACTGTTTTTT. Translation gives CASSLTRGRIRSNEKLFF. The full variable domain, with the rest looked up from reference TRBV28 and TRBJ1-4, is DVKVTQSSRYLVKRTGEKVFLECVQDMDHENMFWYRQDPGLGLRLIYFSYDVKMKEKGDIPEGYSVSREKKERFSLILESASTNQTSMYLCASSLTRGRIRSNEKLFFGSGTQLSVL.

CDR3 nucleotide sequence: TGTGCCAGCAGGGGGGACAATAGCTATAATTCACCCCTCCACTTT. This encodes CASRGDNSYNSPLHF. The chain is built from TRBV5-5 and TRBJ1-6; the D gene is possibly TRBD1 (6 bases). Germline CDR1 and CDR2: SGHKS and YYEKEE (reference sequence). V gave up 5 bases and J gave up 3 bases, with 12 bases separating them. The CDR3 has 15 amino acids.

The CDR3 nucleotides read TGTGCCAGCAGCACCTCCGCTAGCTCCGGAGAGCAGTTCTTC. Its translation: CASSTSASSGEQFF. The chain employs TRBV27 and TRBJ2-1; D possibly corresponds to TRBD2 (5 bases). CDR3 length equals 14 residues. V was cut by 6 bases and J by 10 bases, with 19 bases left in between. Germline assignment: CDR1 MNHEY and CDR2 SMNVEV (reference sequence).